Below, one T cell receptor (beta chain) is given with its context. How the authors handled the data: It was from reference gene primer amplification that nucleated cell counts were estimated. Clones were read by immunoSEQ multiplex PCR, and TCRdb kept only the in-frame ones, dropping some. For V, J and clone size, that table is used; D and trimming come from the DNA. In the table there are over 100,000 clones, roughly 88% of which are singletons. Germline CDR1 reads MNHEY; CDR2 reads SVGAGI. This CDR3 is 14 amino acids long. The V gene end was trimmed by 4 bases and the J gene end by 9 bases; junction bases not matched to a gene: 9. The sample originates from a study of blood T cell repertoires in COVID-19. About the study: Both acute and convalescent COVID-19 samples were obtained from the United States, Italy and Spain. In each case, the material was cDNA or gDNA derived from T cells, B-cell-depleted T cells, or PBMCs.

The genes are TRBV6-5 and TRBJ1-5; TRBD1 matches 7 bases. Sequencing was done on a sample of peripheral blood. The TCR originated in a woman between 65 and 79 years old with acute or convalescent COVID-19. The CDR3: CASSSGQAVGPQHF. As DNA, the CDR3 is TGTGCCAGCAGTTCCGGACAGGCCGTGGGGCCCCAGCATTTT.